These T cell receptor beta chains were read from a single sample in a study of shared clonotypes between healthy human individuals. Clones were read by immunoSEQ multiplex PCR, and TCRdb kept only the in-frame ones, dropping some. The table records more than 550,000 clones, approximately 90% of them present only once. The sample taken for sequencing was naive CD8+ T cells sorted from blood. The receptor source for this set is a man aged 25-40 years in good health. Each CDR3 is given with its conserved first and last residue. A D gene is named only where the DNA matches it firmly. Clone size is not always given. Where it is, it says once, few, many or a class for expanded clones.

d_gene: .; j_gene: TRBJ2-1; abundance: .; v_gene: TRBV9; CDR3nt: TGTGCCAGCGGGCACAATGAGCAGTTCTTC; CDR3aa: CASGHNEQFF
d_gene: TRBD2; j_gene: TRBJ2-1; abundance: .; v_gene: TRBV7-9; CDR3nt: TGTGCCAGCAGCAGGACTAGCGGGGATCAGCAGTTCTTC; CDR3aa: CASSRTSGDQQFF
d_gene: TRBD2; j_gene: TRBJ2-1; abundance: .; v_gene: TRBV19; CDR3nt: TGTGCCAGTAGTTTGGCTAGCGGGCCTACCTTAGGAGATGAGCAGTTCTTC; CDR3aa: CASSLASGPTLGDEQFF
d_gene: TRBD2; j_gene: TRBJ2-1; abundance: .; v_gene: TRBV7-9; CDR3nt: TGTGCCAGCAGCTCCCCAGCGGGAGCCACCTACAATGAGCAGTTCTTC; CDR3aa: CASSSPAGATYNEQFF
d_gene: .; j_gene: TRBJ2-2; abundance: .; v_gene: TRBV6-1; CDR3nt: TGTGCCAGCAGTGACAGGACCGCGAACACCGGGGAGCTGTTTTTT; CDR3aa: CASSDRTANTGELFF
d_gene: .; j_gene: TRBJ1-2; abundance: .; v_gene: TRBV5-1; CDR3nt: TGCGCCAGCAGCCCGCAGGGTCCCTCGTCCGGGGACTATGGCTACACCTTC; CDR3aa: CASSPQGPSSGDYGYTF
d_gene: .; j_gene: TRBJ2-1; abundance: .; v_gene: TRBV11-3; CDR3nt: TGTGCCAGCAGCACCCTCGGGACGGTGCAGTTCTTC; CDR3aa: CASSTLGTVQFF
d_gene: .; j_gene: TRBJ2-7; abundance: .; v_gene: TRBV4-1; CDR3nt: TGCGCCAGCAGCCAAGCTCCAGCGCTAAGCTCCTACGAGCAGTACTTC; CDR3aa: CASSQAPALSSYEQYF
d_gene: .; j_gene: TRBJ1-1; abundance: few; v_gene: TRBV6-5; CDR3nt: TGTGCCAGCAGTTACTCTCGGTTGAACACTGAAGCTTTCTTT; CDR3aa: CASSYSRLNTEAFF
d_gene: .; j_gene: TRBJ2-6; abundance: .; v_gene: TRBV27; CDR3nt: TGTGCCAGCAGTTCAAACAGGCCCGTTGACCTGACTTTC; CDR3aa: CASSSNRPVDLTF
d_gene: .; j_gene: TRBJ2-7; abundance: .; v_gene: TRBV7-6; CDR3nt: TGTGCCAGCAGCTTGGGACCGAAATACGAGCAGTACTTC; CDR3aa: CASSLGPKYEQYF
d_gene: .; j_gene: TRBJ1-2; abundance: .; v_gene: TRBV5-1; CDR3nt: TGCGCCAGCAGCCCAAGAGGTTACAGGGCGGATGGCTACACCTTC; CDR3aa: CASSPRGYRADGYTF
d_gene: TRBD1; j_gene: TRBJ2-7; abundance: once; v_gene: TRBV7-9; CDR3nt: TGTGCCAGCAGCTCGGGACAGAAGACCTACGAGCAGTACTTC; CDR3aa: CASSSGQKTYEQYF
d_gene: .; j_gene: TRBJ1-2; abundance: .; v_gene: TRBV7-9; CDR3nt: TGTGCCAGCAGCTTTCTCGCAGCCTCTAACTATGGCTACACCTTC; CDR3aa: CASSFLAASNYGYTF
d_gene: TRBD2; j_gene: TRBJ2-3; abundance: .; v_gene: TRBV5-6; CDR3nt: TGTGCCAGCAGCTTGGCCGGACTAGGGGCTATAGATACGCAGTATTTT; CDR3aa: CASSLAGLGAIDTQYF
d_gene: TRBD2; j_gene: TRBJ2-7; abundance: .; v_gene: TRBV7-8; CDR3nt: TGTGCCAGCAGCTCCGCGGGGGTGTCTGGTCTCGAGCAGTACTTC; CDR3aa: CASSSAGVSGLEQYF
d_gene: .; j_gene: TRBJ2-1; abundance: .; v_gene: TRBV29-1; CDR3nt: TGCAGCGTTCTTAGCTCCTACAATGAGCAGTTCTTC; CDR3aa: CSVLSSYNEQFF